These 25 T cell receptor beta chains share one sample of origin, sequenced in a study of blood T cells in healthy people across ages. It was with a sample-barcoded 5' primer and a J-beta primer mix that a second PCR of about 6 to 12 cycles was run. Via MiXCR, TCRdb re-called the 5' RACE reads, giving one row per CDR3 protein. The data show 600,000 or so distinct CDR3 sequences, about 30% seen once. Sequences were obtained from blood. These receptor sequences come from a woman older than 75 in good health.

Turning to this clonotype: Possible read error: a much larger clone is one base away. The conserved closing phenylalanine or tryptophan is absent in this CDR3, likely reflecting a read error. The chain links TRBV6-2 or TRBV6-3 to TRBJ2-1; D remains ambiguous. V lost 0 bases and J 7 bases, leaving 7 bases between the germline ends. This CDR3 contains 13 residues. In germline, CDR1 is MNHEY, CDR2 SVGEGT. Here the CDR3 reads CASSYSARNEQFV. The CDR3 region has the DNA TGTGCCAGCAGTTACTCCGCCCGGAATGAGCAGTTCGTC.

About this clonotype: A much larger clone lies a single base off, so this may be a read error. V is TRBV5-1 and J is TRBJ1-2, with D unresolved. CDR1 SGHRS and CDR2 YFSETQ come from the germline V gene. The CDR3 has 14 amino acids. The V end lost 3 bases, the J end lost 3 bases, and 12 bases lay between the germline ends. The CDR3 spells CASSWGSRDYGYTF. CDR3 nucleotides: TGCGCCAGCAGCTGGGGATCGCGCGACTATGGCTACACCTTC. Based on the CDR3 plus reference TRBV5-1 and TRBJ1-2, the full variable domain is KAGVTQTPRYLIKTRGQQVTLSCSPISGHRSVSWYQQTPGQGLQFLFEYFSETQRNKGNFPGRFSGRQFSNSRSEMNVSTLELGDSALYLCASSWGSRDYGYTFGSGTRLTVV.

There are many counts of this clonotype. The chain employs TRBV5-1 and TRBJ1-6, with D unclear. This CDR3 region has 14 residues. Germline CDR1 reads SGHRS; CDR2 reads YFSETQ. V was clipped by 4 bases and J by 7 bases, with 12 bases between them. The CDR3 reads CASSLGLENSPLHF. The CDR3 DNA reads as TGCGCCAGCAGCCTGGGGTTGGAAAATTCACCCCTCCACTTT. The variable domain in full, with the rest retrieved from reference TRBV5-1 and TRBJ1-6, is KAGVTQTPRYLIKTRGQQVTLSCSPISGHRSVSWYQQTPGQGLQFLFEYFSETQRNKGNFPGRFSGRQFSNSRSEMNVSTLELGDSALYLCASSLGLENSPLHFGNGTRLTVT.

This chain uses TRBV29-1 with TRBJ2-2; 8 bases are shared with TRBD1. The CDR3 is made up of 15 amino acids. CDR1 and CDR2 from the germline V gene are SQVTM and ANQGSEA. With V trimmed by 5 bases and J by 5 bases, 10 bases remained unmatched. In nucleotides, the CDR3 is TGCAGCGTTCTCCCCCGGGGACAGGAGACCGGGGAGCTGTTTTTT. Amino acid sequence: CSVLPRGQETGELFF.

A few counts support this clonotype. This chain uses TRBV24-1 with TRBJ2-5; TRBD1 agrees at 8 bases. V trimming: 4 bases; J trimming: 11 bases; junction bases outside the gene matches: 14. The CDR3 length is 15 residues. Germline CDR1 is KGHDR and CDR2 is SFDVKD. The CDR3 nucleotides are TGTGCCACCAGTGACCCTCGGGACAGGACGGATGAGCAGTACTTC. This encodes CATSDPRDRTDEQYF.

The CDR3 DNA is TGTGCCAGCAGTTATGACATGGGCTCTGGGGCCAACGTCCTGACTTTC. The encoded protein is CASSYDMGSGANVLTF. The chain carries TRBV6-2 or TRBV6-3 and TRBJ2-6; D call uncertain. Germline-derived CDR1 and CDR2 are MNHEY and SVGEGT. The V gene lost 3 bases and the J gene lost 0 bases, with 9 bases spanning the gap. CDR3 size: 16 residues.

This chain joins TRBV6-5 and TRBJ2-3; 9 positions match TRBD2. V gave up 4 bases and J gave up 4 bases; unmatched junction bases: 6. CDR1 and CDR2 from the germline V gene are MNHEY and SVGAGI. The CDR3 consists of 15 residues. The CDR3 bases are TGTGCCAGCAGTTCCGCGGGGGGGCGGGCAGATACGCAGTATTTT. Protein sequence: CASSSAGGRADTQYF.

This clonotype was picked up a small number of times. The V gene is TRBV2, the J gene TRBJ1-2, with D possibly being TRBD1 (5 bases). Trimming took 5 bases from V and 5 from J, leaving 18 bases between them. The CDR3 consists of 15 residues. CDR1 and CDR2 (germline): SNHLY, FYNNEI. The CDR3 protein is CASSFPSQGIYGYTF. DNA of the CDR3: TGTGCCAGCAGTTTTCCCTCCCAGGGAATATATGGCTACACCTTC.

The chain employs TRBV20-1 and TRBJ1-4, with a possible D match to TRBD1 (6 bases). Trimming pared 1 base from V and 4 bases from J, leaving 13 bases between. The V gene's germline CDR1 is DFQATT and CDR2 SNEGSKA (reference sequence). The CDR3 runs 15 residues. CDR3: CSARVGGGNNEKLFF. CDR3 nucleotides: TGCAGTGCTAGAGTAGGGGGGGGTAATAATGAAAAACTGTTTTTT.

Worth noting for this clonotype: This may arise from a read error, as a much more abundant clone is one base away. The chain is built from TRBV7-2 and TRBJ2-4; TRBD2 agrees at 11 bases. CDR3 length: 13 residues. Germline CDR1 is SGHTA and CDR2 is FQGNSA. This CDR3 is CVSSLAGGDIQYF. Written as DNA, the CDR3 is TGTGTCAGCAGCTTAGCGGGGGGGGACATTCAGTACTTC. The whole variable domain, filled in from reference TRBV7-2 and TRBJ2-4, reads GAGVSQSPSNKVTEKGKDVELRCDPISGHTALYWYRQSLGQGLEFLIYFQGNSAPDKSGLPSDRFSAERTGGSVSTLTIQRTQQEDSAVYLCVSSLAGGDIQYFGAGTRLSVL.

This clonotype has ten or more counts. The rearrangement joins TRBV12-3 or TRBV12-4 to TRBJ2-7, with D possibly TRBD1 on 6 matching bases. Deletions cut 1 base from V and 0 bases from J, with 10 bases between. CDR3 length: 15 residues. The CDR3 nucleotides read TGTGCCAGCAGTTTAGGACAGGCGTACTCCTACGAGCAGTACTTC. It encodes CASSLGQAYSYEQYF.

The chain employs TRBV24-1 and TRBJ1-1, with 8 nucleotides matching TRBD1. The V segment lost 4 bases and the J segment 6 bases; nucleotides outside the gene matches: 3. CDR1 is KGHDR, CDR2 SFDVKD, per germline. CDR3 size: 13 residues. The CDR3 region has the DNA TGTGCCACCAGTGACCAGGACAGGGCTGAAGCTTTCTTT. Its translation: CATSDQDRAEAFF.

The V and J genes are TRBV20-1 and TRBJ2-7, with D perhaps TRBD2 (6 bases). Germline V CDR1 and CDR2: DFQATT, SNEGSKA (reference sequence). The CDR3 runs to 12 residues. Deletions cut 6 bases from V and 5 bases from J, with 14 bases between. Here the CDR3 DNA reads TGCAGTGCCACAGACCTAGCGAACGAGCAGTACTTC. Amino acid sequence: CSATDLANEQYF.

As concerns this clonotype: Sequence at one end of the junction differs from germline and may be a read error. The chain couples TRBV27 to TRBJ2-5; TRBD1 matches 7 bases. The CDR3 sequence is 16 residues long. CDR1 MNHEY and CDR2 SMNVEV come from the germline V gene (reference sequence). The CDR3 sequence is CASSQYGTVPGETRYF. CDR3 nucleotide sequence: TGTGCCAGCAGCCAATATGGGACAGTCCCCGGAGAGACCCGGTACTTC.

There are many counts of this clonotype. The V and J genes are TRBV28 and TRBJ1-5, with unresolved D. The CDR3 runs to 15 residues. CDR1 and CDR2 from the germline V gene are MDHEN and SYDVKM. V was pared by 2 bases and J by 0 bases, with 8 bases between. The CDR3 DNA is TGTGCCAGCAGTTTAGGAGGGTTTAGCAATCAGCCCCAGCATTTT. It encodes CASSLGGFSNQPQHF. Full variable domain (remainder filled in from reference TRBV28 and TRBJ1-5): DVKVTQSSRYLVKRTGEKVFLECVQDMDHENMFWYRQDPGLGLRLIYFSYDVKMKEKGDIPEGYSVSREKKERFSLILESASTNQTSMYLCASSLGGFSNQPQHFGDGTRLSIL.

In its sample, this clonotype was seen many times. V usage is TRBV9 and J usage is TRBJ1-2; 11 bases align to TRBD1. Trimming cost V 3 bases and J 3 bases; bases outside gene matches: 10. This CDR3 is 17 amino acids long. Per the germline V gene, CDR1 is SGDLS and CDR2 is YYNGEE. CDR3 coding DNA: TGTGCCAGCAGCGAGGGGACAGGGGGAAGAAAAGACTATGGCTACACCTTC. This sequence encodes CASSEGTGGRKDYGYTF.

V usage is TRBV6-2 or TRBV6-3 and J usage is TRBJ2-2, with 13 bases that match TRBD2. The V and J ends lost 6 bases and 0 bases, in that order; junction bases with no gene match: 7. The CDR3 runs 18 residues. Germline CDR1 reads MNHEY; CDR2 reads SVGEGT. The CDR3 DNA reads TGTGCCAGCAGCCAAAGGGGGACTAGCGGGGCGAACACCGGGGAGCTGTTTTTT. Residues: CASSQRGTSGANTGELFF.

This clonotype turned up a few times. The chain joins TRBV30 to TRBJ2-1; 9 bases align to TRBD1. The CDR3 has 14 amino acids. Germline V gene data show CDR1 as GTSNPN and CDR2 as SVGIG (reference sequence). The V and J ends lost 3 bases and 10 bases, in that order; junction bases with no gene match: 10. CDR3 sequence: CAWSEGQGGYEQFF. For the CDR3, the DNA is TGTGCCTGGAGCGAGGGACAGGGTGGCTACGAGCAGTTCTTC. Variable domain in full (rest from reference TRBV30 and TRBJ2-1): SQTIHQWPATLVQPVGSPLSLECTVEGTSNPNLYWYRQAAGRGLQLLFYSVGIGQISSEVPQNLSASRPQDRQFILSSKKLLLSDSGFYLCAWSEGQGGYEQFFGPGTRLTVL.

For this clonotype: Given a much more abundant clone one base away, this may be a read error. The chain is built from TRBV20-1 and TRBJ2-4, with D possibly being TRBD1 or TRBD2 (5 bases each). The closer fit of TRBJ2-5 to the DNA end suggests the J call may be wrong. The V gene's germline CDR1 is DFQATT and CDR2 SNEGSKA (reference sequence). The length of the CDR3 is 14 residues. CDR3 loop: CSARDRGRCKTQYF. The CDR3 DNA sequence: TGCAGTGCTAGAGATCGGGGCAGGTGCAAGACCCAGTACTTC.

A few counts support this clonotype. This could be a read error, since a much larger clone is one nucleotide away. This chain connects TRBV20-1 to TRBJ2-4, with 8 bases identical to TRBD1. This CDR3 region has 13 residues. Losses at the gene ends were 6 bases for V and 7 bases for J; bases not matched to a gene: 8. Germline V gene data show CDR1 as DFQATT and CDR2 as SNEGSKA (reference sequence). The CDR3 spells CSARGRGRNIQYF. CDR3 DNA sequence: TGCAGTGCCCGGGGCAGGGGGCGTAACATTCAGTACTTC.

This clonotype was seen at least ten times. The rearrangement uses TRBV7-2 and TRBJ2-1, with D maybe TRBD1 (5 bases). Trimming stripped 7 bases from V and 2 bases from J, with 15 bases between. This CDR3 is 15 amino acids long. CDR1 is SGHTA and CDR2 is FQGNSA in the germline V gene. CDR3: CASKSHGAAYNEQFF. DNA of the CDR3: TGTGCCAGCAAATCCCATGGGGCAGCCTACAATGAGCAGTTCTTC.

This clonotype has just a few counts. The chain uses TRBV6-5 and TRBJ2-1, with D possibly matching TRBD2 (5 bases). The CDR3 covers 13 residues. V lost 3 bases and J 8 bases, leaving 11 bases between the germline ends. CDR1 MNHEY and CDR2 SVGAGI come from the germline V gene. The CDR3, as DNA: TGTGCCAGCAGTTATCGGAGGTCTGATGAGCAGTTCTTC. This gives the protein CASSYRRSDEQFF.

This clonotype was found many times. The rearrangement links TRBV7-2 to TRBJ2-3; TRBD1 matches 9 bases. V shed 5 bases, J shed 3 bases, and the junction held 6 bases outside the gene matches. This CDR3 region has 15 residues. The V gene's germline CDR1 is SGHTA and CDR2 FQGNSA. The CDR3 sequence is CASSPGQGRTDTQYF. CDR3 nucleotides: TGTGCCAGCAGCCCAGGACAGGGGAGGACAGATACGCAGTATTTT.

The gene calls are TRBV5-1 and TRBJ2-2; TRBD2 matches 14 bases. This CDR3 has 19 residues. The germline gives CDR1 SGHRS, CDR2 YFSETQ. The ends lost 4 bases at V and 1 base at J; junction bases unmatched: 9. This CDR3 is CASSVRLAGGPGNTGELFF. The CDR3 DNA reads as TGCGCCAGCAGCGTTCGACTAGCGGGGGGGCCCGGGAACACCGGGGAGCTGTTTTTT.

V is TRBV19 and J is TRBJ2-1; D gene ambiguous. Between the trimmed V and J ends, which lost 4 bases and 5 bases, there was a span of 6 bases. The CDR3 totals 12 residues. Per germline, CDR1 LNHDA and CDR2 SQIVND (reference sequence). CDR3 residues: CASSKLDNEQFF. The CDR3 DNA sequence: TGTGCCAGTAGTAAGCTCGACAATGAGCAGTTCTTC.